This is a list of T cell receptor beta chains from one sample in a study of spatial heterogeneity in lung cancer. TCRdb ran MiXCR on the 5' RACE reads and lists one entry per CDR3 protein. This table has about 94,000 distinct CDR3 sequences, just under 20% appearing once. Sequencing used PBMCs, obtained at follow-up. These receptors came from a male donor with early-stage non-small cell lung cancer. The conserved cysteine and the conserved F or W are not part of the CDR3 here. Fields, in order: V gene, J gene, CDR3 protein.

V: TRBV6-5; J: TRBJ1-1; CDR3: ASSYRPRTEAF
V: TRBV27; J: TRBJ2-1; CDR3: ASSLDYSYNEQF
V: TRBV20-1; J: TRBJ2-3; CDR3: SASRLGLAGVTDTQY
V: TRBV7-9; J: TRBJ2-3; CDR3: ASSSMTPTDTQY
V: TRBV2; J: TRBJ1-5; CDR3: ASSIYRGGNQPQH
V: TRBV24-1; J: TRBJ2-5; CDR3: ATSDLHEGAAETQY
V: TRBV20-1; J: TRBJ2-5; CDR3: SARRQGWGETQY
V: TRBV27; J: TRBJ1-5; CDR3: ASSLGVGFIGNQPQH
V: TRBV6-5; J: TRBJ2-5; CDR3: ASKLTYQETQY
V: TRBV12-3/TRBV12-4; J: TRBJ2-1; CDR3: ASSPGQTLPEQF
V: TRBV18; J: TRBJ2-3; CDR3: ASSRGARVTSTDTQY
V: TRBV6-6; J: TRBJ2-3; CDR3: ASSYGRTSGTDTQY
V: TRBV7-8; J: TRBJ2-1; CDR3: ASSLQGAFYNEQF
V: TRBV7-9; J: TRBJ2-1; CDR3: ASSLVGLDLDEQF
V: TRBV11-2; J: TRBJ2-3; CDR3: ASSHKGRAADTQY
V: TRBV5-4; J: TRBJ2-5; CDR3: ASSLDTGGRETQY
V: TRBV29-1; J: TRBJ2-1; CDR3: SYRQGYNEQF
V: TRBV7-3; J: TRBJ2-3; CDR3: ASSAQAGLFTDTQY